These 7 T cell receptor beta chains came from one sample sequenced in a study of OX40 agonist ivuxolimab in advanced cancers. Only in-frame clones appear in the TCRdb table, and some are missing; sequencing was by immunoSEQ multiplex PCR. Seen here are around 95,000 clones, nearly 90% observed once, and the top ten hold roughly 0.16%. Sequences were derived from CD4+ or CD8+ T cells sorted from blood, sampled in a trial of the OX40 agonist ivuxolimab. The source is an adult with an advanced solid tumor such as melanoma, head and neck, liver or kidney cancer.

V is TRBV19 and J is TRBJ1-2, with D unresolved. From germline, CDR1 is LNHDA and CDR2 SQIVND (reference sequence). The V end was cut by 7 bases, the J end by 4 bases, with 13 bases between. This CDR3 region has 13 residues. The CDR3 protein is CASTNPGRYGYTF. CDR3 coding DNA: TGTGCCAGTACCAATCCGGGCCGCTATGGCTACACCTTC.

CDR3 region: CASSRSGPTNEKLFF. The CDR3 coding sequence is TGCGCCAGCAGCAGATCGGGACCAACTAATGAAAAACTGTTTTTT. This chain uses TRBV4-1 with TRBJ1-4, with D possibly TRBD1 on 5 matching bases. The CDR3 has 15 residues. V was clipped by 5 bases and J by 0 bases, with 10 bases between them. Germline V gene sequence: CDR1 MGHRA, CDR2 YSYEKL.

V is TRBV11-3 and J is TRBJ2-3, with no clear D. CDR1 and CDR2 from the germline V gene are SGHNT and YENEEA. The CDR3 has 12 amino acids. V gave up 3 bases and J gave up 0 bases, with 1 base separating them. The CDR3 nucleotides are TGTGCCAGCAGCTTCAGCACAGATACGCAGTATTTT. Its translation: CASSFSTDTQYF.

The CDR3 DNA reads TGCAGTTCCAACAGCGGACGGACCCAGTACTTC. Translated: CSSNSGRTQYF. This chain links TRBV20-1 with TRBJ2-5, with a weak D call TRBD2 (5 bases). CDR3 length equals 11 residues. Looked up from germline, CDR1 is DFQATT and CDR2 is SNEGSKA (reference sequence). V dropped 8 bases and J dropped 7 bases, with 14 bases sitting between them.

This chain joins TRBV6-5 and TRBJ1-2, with a possible D match to TRBD1 (5 bases). Trimming cost V 6 bases and J 4 bases, with 15 bases left between them. CDR1 is MNHEY and CDR2 is SVGAGI in the germline V gene. There are 14 residues in the CDR3. In DNA form, the CDR3 reads TGTGCCAGCAGCTTCAGGGATATGGGCTATGGCTACACCTTC. It translates to CASSFRDMGYGYTF.

The chain is built from TRBV5-1 and TRBJ2-3; a weak D match, TRBD1 (6 bases). The CDR3 is made up of 15 amino acids. The V gene's germline CDR1 is SGHRS and CDR2 YFSETQ. Deletions cut 5 bases from V and 0 bases from J, with 13 bases between. The CDR3 sequence: CASRVRGSSTDTQYF. The DNA of the CDR3 is TGCGCCAGCAGGGTTAGGGGGTCTAGCACAGATACGCAGTATTTT. Full variable domain (missing parts from reference TRBV5-1 and TRBJ2-3): KAGVTQTPRYLIKTRGQQVTLSCSPISGHRSVSWYQQTPGQGLQFLFEYFSETQRNKGNFPGRFSGRQFSNSRSEMNVSTLELGDSALYLCASRVRGSSTDTQYFGPGTRLTVL.

This chain links TRBV28 with TRBJ2-1; no clear D. CDR3 length: 10 amino acids. The V end lost 2 bases, the J end lost 7 bases, and 0 bases lay between the germline ends. The germline V gene has CDR1 MDHEN and CDR2 SYDVKM. The CDR3 here is CASSLNEQFF. The CDR3 coding sequence is TGTGCCAGCAGTTTAAATGAGCAGTTCTTC.